Shown below are 16 T cell receptor beta chains from a single sample sequenced in a study of cytomegalovirus exposure and HLA in healthy donors. PCR employed 60 Vbeta and 13 Jbeta primers. Assay used: immunoSEQ multiplex PCR; TCRdb lists only in-frame clones, some missing. This sample has roughly 190,000 clones; approximately 67% occur once, and the top ten carry over 2.5%. Input material: PBMCs. The receptors stem from a man aged 40-49 years in good health and CMV-seronegative.

The chain recombines TRBV5-6 with TRBJ2-4; 13 bases match TRBD2. CDR3 length equals 15 residues. Trimming removed 4 bases from V and 8 bases from J; junction bases left unmatched: 6. Germline lookup yields CDR1 SGHDT and CDR2 YYEEEE. CDR3 DNA: TGTGCCAGCAGCGGGACTAGCGGGAAGTTTGACATTCAGTACTTC. This encodes CASSGTSGKFDIQYF.

The chain carries TRBV5-8 and TRBJ1-4; D is unclear. Trimming took off 8 bases at V and 4 bases at J, with 15 bases between the two ends. The CDR3 has 14 amino acids. CDR1 and CDR2 (germline): SGHTS, YDEGEE. The CDR3 DNA reads TGTGCCAGTGGCCTAGGCCAGCTTAATGAAAAACTGTTTTTT. Translated, it gives CASGLGQLNEKLFF.

This clone was counted only a few times. The V gene is TRBV19, the J gene TRBJ2-2; TRBD2 aligns across 9 bases. The CDR3 consists of 18 residues. Germline loops: CDR1 LNHDA, CDR2 SQIVND (reference sequence). J lost 5 bases, V lost 2 bases, and 12 bases had no gene match. DNA for the CDR3: TGTGCCAGTAGTATATCCCCCCATGTGAGCGGGAGGACCGGGGAGCTGTTTTTT. Amino acids: CASSISPHVSGRTGELFF.

The V gene is TRBV6-1, the J gene TRBJ1-1; D ambiguous. V gave up 4 bases and J gave up 3 bases, with 9 bases separating them. The CDR3 sequence is 13 residues long. Germline V gene lookup returns CDR1 MNHNS and CDR2 SASEGT. This chain's CDR3 is CASSGRHDTEAFF. In nucleotides, the CDR3 is TGTGCCAGCAGTGGCAGACACGACACTGAAGCTTTCTTT.

The chain couples TRBV6-6 to TRBJ2-7; D call uncertain. Deletions cut 8 bases from V and 0 bases from J, with 5 bases between. Germline V gives CDR1 MNHNY, CDR2 SVGAGI (reference sequence). The CDR3 consists of 11 residues. This CDR3 reads CASDNSYEQYF. The CDR3 nucleotides are TGTGCCAGCGACAACTCCTACGAGCAGTACTTC.

This chain joins TRBV4-1 and TRBJ2-3, with a tentative D call TRBD2 (5 bases). Germline V lookup: CDR1 MGHRA, CDR2 YSYEKL. The CDR3 is made up of 17 amino acids. With 4 bases removed from V and 5 bases from J, the gap between germline ends came to 22 bases. As DNA, the CDR3 is TGCGCCAGCAGCCCAGGACTTTCACCCCCTACTTTAGATACGCAGTATTTT. Translated: CASSPGLSPPTLDTQYF.

V and J are TRBV19 and TRBJ2-3; a weak D match, TRBD2 (6 bases). V gave up 2 bases and J gave up 1 base, with 10 bases separating them. The CDR3 is made up of 15 amino acids. Germline V gene sequence: CDR1 LNHDA, CDR2 SQIVND (reference sequence). DNA of the CDR3: TGTGCCAGTAGTATACTAGGAGGGGGCACAGATACGCAGTATTTT. As protein: CASSILGGGTDTQYF.

The rearrangement links TRBV15 to TRBJ1-1, with 7 positions matching TRBD1. The CDR3 is 15 residues long. V gave up 4 bases and J gave up 4 bases; unmatched junction bases: 9. CDR1 and CDR2 from the germline V gene are LNHNV and YYDKDF (reference sequence). The CDR3 DNA reads TGTGCCACCAGCAAGACACAGGGGTACGGCACTGAAGCTTTCTTT. The encoded protein is CATSKTQGYGTEAFF.

V usage is TRBV5-8 and J usage is TRBJ2-5, with D perhaps TRBD2 (6 bases). In germline, CDR1 is SGHTS, CDR2 YDEGEE. The CDR3 consists of 14 residues. The V and J ends lost 0 bases and 2 bases respectively, with 8 bases between them. DNA for the CDR3: TGTGCCAGCAGCTTGGCCGGGGGACAAGAGACCCAGTACTTC. Its translation is CASSLAGGQETQYF.

The J gene is TRBJ2-6, the V gene TRBV27; D ambiguous. There are 16 residues in the CDR3. The V gene lost 1 base and the J gene lost 4 bases, with 11 bases spanning the gap. Germline V gene sequence: CDR1 MNHEY, CDR2 SMNVEV (reference sequence). The CDR3 region is CASSLYFISGANVLTF. The CDR3 region has the DNA TGTGCCAGCAGTTTATATTTTATTTCGGGGGCCAACGTCCTGACTTTC.

The J gene is TRBJ2-7, the V gene TRBV7-2, with 11 bases fitting TRBD2. The CDR3 extends over 16 amino acids. After removal of 5 bases from V and 4 bases from J, the junction contained 10 bases not matched to a gene. In germline, CDR1 is SGHTA, CDR2 FQGNSA. The CDR3 DNA follows: TGTGCCAGCAGCCGAGAGGGTACTAGCGGGAGTTACGAGCAGTACTTC. As protein: CASSREGTSGSYEQYF.

J is TRBJ2-1 and V is TRBV29-1; a weak D match, TRBD1 (6 bases). V was trimmed by 6 bases and J by 0 bases, leaving 21 bases between them. Germline loops: CDR1 SQVTM, CDR2 ANQGSEA. This CDR3 comprises 17 residues. The CDR3 DNA follows: TGCAGCGTCACTAGTCGAGGGGGAATAACCTCCTACAATGAGCAGTTCTTC. The encoded protein is CSVTSRGGITSYNEQFF.

This clone showed up just a few times. This chain links TRBV30 with TRBJ1-2; the D gene is possibly TRBD1 (6 bases). Trimming took off 2 bases at V and 10 bases at J, with 14 bases between the two ends. The V gene's germline CDR1 is GTSNPN and CDR2 SVGIG (reference sequence). There are 12 residues in the CDR3. The CDR3 DNA follows: TGTGCCTGGAGTTTACAGGGCAAAGACTACACCTTC. Its translation: CAWSLQGKDYTF.

This clone was counted a few times. The chain has TRBV9 and TRBJ1-5; D is possibly TRBD1 (5 bases). Trimming took 0 bases from V and 6 from J, leaving 7 bases between them. Germline-derived CDR1 and CDR2 are SGDLS and YYNGEE. This CDR3 is built from 13 residues. The CDR3 DNA sequence: TGTGCCAGCAGCGTAGACGGGGGTCAGCCCCAGCATTTT. This encodes CASSVDGGQPQHF.

V usage is TRBV28 and J usage is TRBJ1-2, with 10 bases that match TRBD1. This CDR3 is 15 amino acids long. V lost 8 bases, J lost 5 bases, and 11 bases stayed unmatched. Looked up from germline, CDR1 is MDHEN and CDR2 is SYDVKM. CDR3 in DNA: TGTGCCAGCGGGGGTGGGACAGGGGAATGGTATGGCTACACCTTC. Encoded protein: CASGGGTGEWYGYTF.

V and J are TRBV10-3 and TRBJ2-5, with 9 bases aligning to TRBD1. Matching the DNA end better, TRBJ2-7 makes the J call doubtful. This CDR3 is built from 14 residues. Germline CDR1 ENHRY, CDR2 SYGVKD. The CDR3 region is CAISSGTGTYEQYF. As DNA, the CDR3 is TGTGCCATCAGTTCCGGGACAGGGACCTACGAGCAGTACTTC.